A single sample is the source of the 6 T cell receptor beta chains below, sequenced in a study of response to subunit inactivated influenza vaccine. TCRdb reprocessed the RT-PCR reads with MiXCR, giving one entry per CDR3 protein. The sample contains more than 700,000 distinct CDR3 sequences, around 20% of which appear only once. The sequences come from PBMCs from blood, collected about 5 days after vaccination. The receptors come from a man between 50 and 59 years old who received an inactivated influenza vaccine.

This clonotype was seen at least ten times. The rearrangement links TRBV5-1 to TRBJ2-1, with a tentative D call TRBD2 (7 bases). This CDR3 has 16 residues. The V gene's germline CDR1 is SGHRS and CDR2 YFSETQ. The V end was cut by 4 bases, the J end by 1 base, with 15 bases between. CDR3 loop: CASSQPGGGSYNEQFF. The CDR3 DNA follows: TGCGCCAGCAGCCAACCGGGGGGCGGTTCCTACAATGAGCAGTTCTTC. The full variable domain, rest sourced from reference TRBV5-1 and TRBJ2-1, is KAGVTQTPRYLIKTRGQQVTLSCSPISGHRSVSWYQQTPGQGLQFLFEYFSETQRNKGNFPGRFSGRQFSNSRSEMNVSTLELGDSALYLCASSQPGGGSYNEQFFGPGTRLTVL.

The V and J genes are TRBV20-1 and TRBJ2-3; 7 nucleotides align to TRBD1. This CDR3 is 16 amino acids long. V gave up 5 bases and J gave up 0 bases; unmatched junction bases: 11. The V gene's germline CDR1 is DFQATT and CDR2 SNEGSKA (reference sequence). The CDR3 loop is CSAGIKTGFSTDTQYF. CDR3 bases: TGCAGTGCTGGAATTAAGACAGGGTTTAGCACAGATACGCAGTATTTT.

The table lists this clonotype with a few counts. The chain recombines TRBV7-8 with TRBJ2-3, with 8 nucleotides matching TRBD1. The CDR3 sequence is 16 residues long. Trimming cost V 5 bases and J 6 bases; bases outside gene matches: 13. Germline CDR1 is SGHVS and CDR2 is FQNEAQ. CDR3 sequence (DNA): TGTGCCAGCAGCCCCCGGACAGGGACCTTATCGGATACGCAGTATTTT. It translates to CASSPRTGTLSDTQYF.

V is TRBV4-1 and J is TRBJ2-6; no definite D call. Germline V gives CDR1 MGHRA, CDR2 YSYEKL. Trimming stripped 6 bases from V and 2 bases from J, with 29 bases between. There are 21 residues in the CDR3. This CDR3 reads CASSHGVSPSTAEPGANVLTF. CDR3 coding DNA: TGCGCCAGCAGTCATGGGGTGAGCCCCAGTACCGCGGAGCCTGGGGCCAACGTCCTGACTTTC.

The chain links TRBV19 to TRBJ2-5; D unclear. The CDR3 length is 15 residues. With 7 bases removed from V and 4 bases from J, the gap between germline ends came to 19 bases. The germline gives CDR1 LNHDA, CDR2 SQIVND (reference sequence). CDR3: CASKVGNQVGETQYF. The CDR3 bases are TGTGCCAGTAAGGTGGGAAATCAAGTTGGAGAGACCCAGTACTTC.

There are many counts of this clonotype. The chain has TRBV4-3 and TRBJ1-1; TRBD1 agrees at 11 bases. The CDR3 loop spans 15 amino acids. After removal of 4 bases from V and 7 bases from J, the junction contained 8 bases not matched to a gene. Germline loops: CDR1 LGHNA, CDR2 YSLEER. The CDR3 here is CASSPGTGGTGEAFF. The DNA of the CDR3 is TGCGCCAGCAGCCCCGGGACAGGGGGAACTGGTGAAGCTTTCTTT.